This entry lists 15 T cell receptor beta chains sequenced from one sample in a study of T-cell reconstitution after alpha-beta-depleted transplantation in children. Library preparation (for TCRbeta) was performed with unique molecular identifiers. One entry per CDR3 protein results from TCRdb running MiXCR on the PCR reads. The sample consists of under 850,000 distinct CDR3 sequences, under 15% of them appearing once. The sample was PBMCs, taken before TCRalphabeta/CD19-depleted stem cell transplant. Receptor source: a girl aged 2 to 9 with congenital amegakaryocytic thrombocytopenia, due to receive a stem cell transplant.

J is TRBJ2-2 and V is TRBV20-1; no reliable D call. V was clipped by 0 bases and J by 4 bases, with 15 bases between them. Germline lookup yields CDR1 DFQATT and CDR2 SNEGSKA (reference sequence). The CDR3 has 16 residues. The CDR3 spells CSARDVKALTTGELFF. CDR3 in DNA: TGCAGTGCTAGAGATGTTAAAGCCCTCACCACCGGGGAGCTGTTTTTT.

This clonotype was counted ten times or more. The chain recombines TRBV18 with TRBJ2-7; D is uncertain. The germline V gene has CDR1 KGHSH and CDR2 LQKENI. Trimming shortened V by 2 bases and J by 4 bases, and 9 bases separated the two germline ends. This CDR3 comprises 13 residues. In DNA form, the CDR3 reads TGTGCCAGCTCACCAGGGCCCGATTACGAGCAGTACTTC. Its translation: CASSPGPDYEQYF.

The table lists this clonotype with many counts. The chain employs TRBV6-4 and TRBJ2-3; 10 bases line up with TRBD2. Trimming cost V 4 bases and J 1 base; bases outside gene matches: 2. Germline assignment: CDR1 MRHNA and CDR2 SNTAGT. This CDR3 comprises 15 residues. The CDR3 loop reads CASSAGTSGTDTQYF. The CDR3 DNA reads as TGTGCCAGCAGTGCCGGGACTAGCGGCACAGATACGCAGTATTTT.

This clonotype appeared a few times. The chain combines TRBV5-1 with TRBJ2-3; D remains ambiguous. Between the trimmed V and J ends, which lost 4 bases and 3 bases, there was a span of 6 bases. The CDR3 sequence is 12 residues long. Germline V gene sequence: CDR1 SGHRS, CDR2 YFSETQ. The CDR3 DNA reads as TGCGCCAGCAGCCCACAAACAGATACGCAGTATTTT. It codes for CASSPQTDTQYF.

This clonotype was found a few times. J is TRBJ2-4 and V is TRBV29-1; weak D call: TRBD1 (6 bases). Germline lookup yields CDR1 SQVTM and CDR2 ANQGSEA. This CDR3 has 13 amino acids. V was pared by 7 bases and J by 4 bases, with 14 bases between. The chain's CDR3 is CSGGQRGKNIQYF. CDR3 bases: TGCAGCGGGGGCCAGAGGGGGAAAAACATTCAGTACTTC.

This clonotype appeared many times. The CDR3 loop reads CASSERTDFPPDTQYF. For the CDR3, the DNA is TGCGCCAGCAGCGAAAGGACAGATTTTCCCCCAGATACGCAGTATTTT. V gene TRBV5-1 combines with J gene TRBJ2-3, with D possibly matching TRBD1 (6 bases). V was pared by 4 bases and J by 4 bases, with 19 bases between. The CDR3 contains 16 residues. CDR1 is SGHRS and CDR2 is YFSETQ in the germline V gene. The full variable domain, with the rest looked up from reference TRBV5-1 and TRBJ2-3, is KAGVTQTPRYLIKTRGQQVTLSCSPISGHRSVSWYQQTPGQGLQFLFEYFSETQRNKGNFPGRFSGRQFSNSRSEMNVSTLELGDSALYLCASSERTDFPPDTQYFGPGTRLTVL.

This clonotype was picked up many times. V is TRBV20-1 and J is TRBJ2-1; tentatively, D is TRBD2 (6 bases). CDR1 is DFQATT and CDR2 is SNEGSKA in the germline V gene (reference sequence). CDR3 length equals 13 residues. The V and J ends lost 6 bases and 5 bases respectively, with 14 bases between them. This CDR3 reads CSADGGVHNEQFF. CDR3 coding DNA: TGCAGTGCCGACGGCGGGGTCCACAATGAGCAGTTCTTC.

In nucleotides, the CDR3 is TGTGCCAGCAGACCACGAAGGAGCGGGAGGGACAATGAGCAGTTCTTC. Protein product: CASRPRRSGRDNEQFF. This chain uses TRBV6-1 with TRBJ2-1; 10 bases are a match to TRBD2. Germline CDR1 MNHNS, CDR2 SASEGT. V lost 6 bases and J lost 5; bases outside the gene matches: 10. The CDR3 is made up of 16 amino acids.

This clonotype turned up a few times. CDR3 DNA: TGTGCCAGCAGCTTTCGATATGGCTACACCTTC. It is translated as CASSFRYGYTF. This chain connects TRBV5-6 to TRBJ1-2; D remains unclear. The CDR3 has 11 residues. V gave up 2 bases and J gave up 5 bases, with 4 bases separating them. Germline CDR1 is SGHDT and CDR2 is YYEEEE. Based on the CDR3 plus reference TRBV5-6 and TRBJ1-2, the full variable domain is DAGVTQSPTHLIKTRGQQVTLRCSPKSGHDTVSWYQQALGQGPQFIFQYYEEEERQRGNFPDRFSGHQFPNYSSELNVNALLLGDSALYLCASSFRYGYTFGSGTRLTVV.

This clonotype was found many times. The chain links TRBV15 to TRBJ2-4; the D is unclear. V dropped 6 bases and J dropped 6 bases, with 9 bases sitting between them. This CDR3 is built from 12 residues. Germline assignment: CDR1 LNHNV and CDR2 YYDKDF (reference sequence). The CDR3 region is CATRSEGNIQYF. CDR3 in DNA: TGTGCCACCAGGTCTGAAGGAAACATTCAGTACTTC.

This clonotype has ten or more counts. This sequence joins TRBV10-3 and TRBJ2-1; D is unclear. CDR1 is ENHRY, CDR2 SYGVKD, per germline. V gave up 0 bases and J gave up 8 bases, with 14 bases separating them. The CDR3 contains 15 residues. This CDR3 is CAISESPRSEDEQFF. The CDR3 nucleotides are TGTGCCATCAGTGAGTCCCCCCGAAGCGAGGATGAGCAGTTCTTC.

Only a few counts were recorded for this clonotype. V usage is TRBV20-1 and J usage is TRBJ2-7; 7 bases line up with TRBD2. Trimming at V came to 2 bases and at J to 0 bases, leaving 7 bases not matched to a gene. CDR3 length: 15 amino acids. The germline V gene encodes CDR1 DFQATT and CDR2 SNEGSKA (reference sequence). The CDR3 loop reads CSARNLAEVSYEQYF. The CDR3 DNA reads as TGCAGTGCTAGAAATCTAGCGGAGGTCTCCTACGAGCAGTACTTC.

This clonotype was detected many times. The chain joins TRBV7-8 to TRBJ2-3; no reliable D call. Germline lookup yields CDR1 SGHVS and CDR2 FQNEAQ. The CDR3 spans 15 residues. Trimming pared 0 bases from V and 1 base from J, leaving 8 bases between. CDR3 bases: TGTGCCAGCAGCTTAGCAGAACTCGGCACAGATACGCAGTATTTT. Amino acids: CASSLAELGTDTQYF.

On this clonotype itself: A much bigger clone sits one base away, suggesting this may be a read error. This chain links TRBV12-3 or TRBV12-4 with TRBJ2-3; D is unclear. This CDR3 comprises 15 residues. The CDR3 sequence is CASSFTLQNTDSQYF. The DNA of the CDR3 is TGTGCCAGCAGTTTTACCCTACAGAATACAGATTCGCAGTATTTT.

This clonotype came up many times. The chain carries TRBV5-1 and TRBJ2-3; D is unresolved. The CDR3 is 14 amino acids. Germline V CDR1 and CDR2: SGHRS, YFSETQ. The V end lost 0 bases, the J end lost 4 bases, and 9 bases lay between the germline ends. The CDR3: CASSLGWGPDTQYF. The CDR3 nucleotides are TGCGCCAGCAGCTTGGGATGGGGTCCAGATACGCAGTATTTT.